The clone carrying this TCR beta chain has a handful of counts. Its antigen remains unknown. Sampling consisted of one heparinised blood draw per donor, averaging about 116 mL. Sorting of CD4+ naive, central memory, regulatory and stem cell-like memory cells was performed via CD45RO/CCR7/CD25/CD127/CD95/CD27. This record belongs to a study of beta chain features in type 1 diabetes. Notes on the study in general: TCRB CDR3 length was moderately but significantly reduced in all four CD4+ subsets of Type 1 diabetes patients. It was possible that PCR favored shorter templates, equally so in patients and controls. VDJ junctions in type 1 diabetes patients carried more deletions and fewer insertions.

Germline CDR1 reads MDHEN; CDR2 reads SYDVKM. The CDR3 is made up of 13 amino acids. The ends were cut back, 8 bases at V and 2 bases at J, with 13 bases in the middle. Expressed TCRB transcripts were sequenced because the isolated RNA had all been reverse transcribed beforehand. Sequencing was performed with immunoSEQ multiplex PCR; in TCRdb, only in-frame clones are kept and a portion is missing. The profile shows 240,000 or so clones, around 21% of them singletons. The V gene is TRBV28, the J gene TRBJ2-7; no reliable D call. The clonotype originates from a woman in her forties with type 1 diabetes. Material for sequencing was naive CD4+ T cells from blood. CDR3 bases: TGTGCCAGCGACACGACGACGGCCTACGAGCAGTACTTC. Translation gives CASDTTTAYEQYF.